A selection of T cell receptor beta chains follows, all from one sample in a study of T-cell memory formation after mild COVID-19. TCRdb re-called the 5' RACE reads with MiXCR, one entry per CDR3 protein. Here the sample spans about 150,000 distinct CDR3 sequences, almost 25% being singletons. Material: PBMCs or a T cell subset sorted from them (not recorded which). The source of these receptors is an adult woman who had mild COVID-19 (a few samples of this study predate the infection). Cell type and time point are not known. CDR3s include the opening cysteine and the closing phenylalanine or tryptophan. The D gene is left open where the match is weak. Expanded clones get a size class; other rows say once, few or many, or leave the size out.

cdr3_aa	cdr3_nt	j_call	d_call	v_call	clone_size
CASSLSPGQSNYGYTF	TGTGCCAGCAGTTTATCGCCGGGACAATCGAACTATGGCTACACCTTC	TRBJ1-2	.	TRBV27	few
CASSLQGMSYNEQFF	TGCGCCAGCAGCTTGCAGGGTATGTCCTACAATGAGCAGTTCTTC	TRBJ2-1	.	TRBV5-1	few
CASSRQGAWEKLFF	TGTGCCAGCAGCCGACAGGGGGCATGGGAAAAACTGTTTTTT	TRBJ1-4	TRBD1	TRBV28	few
CAISSGYNEQFF	TGTGCCATCTCTAGCGGGTACAATGAGCAGTTCTTC	TRBJ2-1	TRBD2	TRBV7-2	few
CASSYDQGEEETQYF	TGTGCCAGCAGTTACGACCAGGGGGAGGAGGAGACCCAGTACTTC	TRBJ2-5	.	TRBV6-5	once
CASSFRINADTQYF	TGTGCCAGCAGCTTCCGAATAAACGCAGATACGCAGTATTTT	TRBJ2-3	.	TRBV7-6	few
CASSLDRALSNGYTF	TGTGCCAGCAGCCTCGACAGGGCTCTTTCCAATGGCTACACCTTC	TRBJ1-2	TRBD1	TRBV28	.
CASSLRGEFMAEKLFF	TGTGCCAGCAGCTTGAGGGGGGAATTCATGGCTGAAAAACTGTTTTTT	TRBJ1-4	.	TRBV5-5	many
CASTFSPLAPGELFF	TGTGCCAGCACCTTTAGTCCCCTGGCGCCCGGGGAGCTGTTTTTT	TRBJ2-2	.	TRBV7-2	.
CSAGSGGGLEPQHF	TGCAGTGCCGGGTCAGGGGGCGGACTCGAGCCCCAGCATTTT	TRBJ1-5	TRBD1	TRBV20-1	few
CASRGRGMLNTGELFF	TGTGCCAGCAGAGGGAGGGGCATGTTAAACACCGGGGAGCTGTTTTTT	TRBJ2-2	TRBD2	TRBV25-1	once
CASDGGNTEAFF	TGTGCCAGCGATGGAGGGAACACTGAAGCTTTCTTT	TRBJ1-1	.	TRBV6-1	.
CASSGLAGEPYEQYF	TGTGCCAGCAGCGGACTAGCGGGGGAACCCTACGAGCAGTACTTC	TRBJ2-7	TRBD2	TRBV2	.
CASSEAAGGNTEAFF	TGTGCCAGCAGTGAAGCGGCAGGGGGGAACACTGAAGCTTTCTTT	TRBJ1-1	TRBD1	TRBV2	few
CASSLGTGINEQFF	TGCGCCAGCAGCTTAGGGACAGGGATCAATGAGCAGTTCTTC	TRBJ2-1	TRBD1	TRBV5-1	.
CATSDWTDQETQYF	TGTGCCACCAGTGACTGGACAGACCAAGAGACCCAGTACTTC	TRBJ2-5	.	TRBV24-1	.
CASSLYGPTNTGELFF	TGCGCCAGCAGCTTATATGGGCCTACGAACACCGGGGAGCTGTTTTTT	TRBJ2-2	.	TRBV5-1	few
CASSDPTSGRGNEQFF	TGTGCCAGCAGCGACCCCACGAGCGGGAGAGGTAATGAGCAGTTCTTC	TRBJ2-1	TRBD2	TRBV4-2	.
CATSDSERDWETQYF	TGTGCCACCAGTGATTCTGAGCGGGATTGGGAGACCCAGTACTTC	TRBJ2-5	TRBD2	TRBV24-1	.
CASSPDTLRDEQFF	TGTGCCAGCAGCCCGGACACCTTGAGGGATGAGCAGTTCTTC	TRBJ2-1	.	TRBV5-5	.
CASSLEQGEQETQYF	TGTGCCAGCAGCTTAGAACAGGGTGAGCAAGAGACCCAGTACTTC	TRBJ2-5	.	TRBV7-2	.
CASRGGDLTGELFF	TGTGCCAGCAGAGGGGGGGACCTCACCGGGGAGCTGTTTTTT	TRBJ2-2	.	TRBV2	few
CASSLEASYYGYTF	TGCGCCAGCAGCCTTGAAGCATCTTACTATGGCTACACCTTC	TRBJ1-2	.	TRBV5-1	.
CASSHNRVGGANEQFF	TGTGCCAGCAGTCACAACAGGGTTGGGGGGGCCAATGAGCAGTTCTTC	TRBJ2-1	.	TRBV6-5	.
CASSLAVGATQETQYF	TGTGCCAGCAGCTTAGCAGTAGGGGCTACACAAGAGACCCAGTACTTC	TRBJ2-5	.	TRBV7-6	many
CATSRDRAEPSYGYTF	TGTGCCACCAGCAGAGATCGGGCAGAACCTTCCTATGGCTACACCTTC	TRBJ1-2	.	TRBV15	.
CASSPGDSSGGETQYF	TGTGCCAGCAGCCCAGGGGACAGTTCGGGAGGAGAGACCCAGTACTTC	TRBJ2-5	.	TRBV4-2	few
CASSPGLAGGLSGANVLTF	TGCGCCAGCAGCCCCGGACTAGCGGGGGGGCTTTCCGGGGCCAACGTCCTGACTTTC	TRBJ2-6	TRBD2	TRBV4-1	few
CASSLDRGRVDEQYF	TGCGCCAGCAGCTTAGACAGGGGGCGCGTCGACGAGCAGTACTTC	TRBJ2-7	TRBD1	TRBV5-1	.
CASSVAGTGIAEQYF	TGTGCCAGCAGCGTAGCCGGGACAGGGATAGCCGAGCAGTACTTC	TRBJ2-7	TRBD1	TRBV9	few
CASSLSVQETQYF	TGTGCCAGCAGCTTATCGGTACAAGAGACCCAGTACTTC	TRBJ2-5	.	TRBV7-9	.
CASSVESGRSSSYNEQFF	TGTGCCAGCAGCGTAGAAAGCGGGAGGTCGAGCTCCTACAATGAGCAGTTCTTC	TRBJ2-1	TRBD2	TRBV9	few
CASSSNQQGDTEAFF	TGTGCCAGCAGTTCTAACCAGCAGGGTGACACTGAAGCTTTCTTT	TRBJ1-1	.	TRBV6-2/TRBV6-3	.
CASSYPTSGGEEQYF	TGTGCCAGCAGTTACCCAACTTCTGGGGGGGAGGAGCAGTACTTC	TRBJ2-7	TRBD2	TRBV6-5	few
CASSPISLGETQYF	TGTGCCAGCAGTCCGATCTCCCTCGGGGAGACCCAGTACTTC	TRBJ2-5	.	TRBV6-5	few
CASSLHSRGGTGELFF	TGTGCCAGCAGTTTACACTCCCGGGGAGGTACCGGGGAGCTGTTTTTT	TRBJ2-2	.	TRBV27	.
CASSLSGTDSNQPQHF	TGTGCCAGCAGTTTGTCCGGGACAGACAGCAATCAGCCCCAGCATTTT	TRBJ1-5	TRBD1	TRBV12-3/TRBV12-4	few
CASSPTGQPTDTQYF	TGCGCCAGCAGCCCTACGGGACAGCCAACAGATACGCAGTATTTT	TRBJ2-3	TRBD1	TRBV4-3	.
CASSLEGTPYEQYF	TGTGCCAGCAGCTTGGAGGGGACACCCTACGAGCAGTACTTC	TRBJ2-7	.	TRBV5-5	.
CASSSGLAGAVSYEQYF	TGTGCCAGCAGCTCGGGACTAGCGGGGGCGGTGTCCTACGAGCAGTACTTC	TRBJ2-7	TRBD2	TRBV7-9	few
CASSYGTANFF	TGTGCCAGCAGTTATGGTACCGCTAATTTCTTT	TRBJ1-1	.	TRBV6-5	.
CDSSQSPDGYEQYF	TGTGACAGCAGCCAATCCCCGGACGGTTACGAGCAGTACTTC	TRBJ2-7	.	TRBV4-2	.
CASSHLVGAQETQYF	TGTGCCAGCAGCCATCTCGTGGGGGCACAAGAGACCCAGTACTTC	TRBJ2-5	.	TRBV14	.
CASSPGSSGSGANSNEQFF	TGTGCCAGCAGCCCAGGTTCCAGCGGGAGCGGCGCCAACTCAAATGAGCAGTTCTTC	TRBJ2-1	TRBD2	TRBV12-3/TRBV12-4	few
CASSQSGSSGETQYF	TGTGCCAGCAGCCAATCCGGTAGCAGCGGAGAGACCCAGTACTTC	TRBJ2-5	.	TRBV3-1	few
CASGRGDTDTQYF	TGTGCCAGCGGCAGGGGCGATACAGATACGCAGTATTTT	TRBJ2-3	.	TRBV11-2	.
CASSPWTGGGEQYF	TGTGCCAGCAGCCCGTGGACAGGGGGAGGCGAGCAGTACTTC	TRBJ2-7	TRBD1	TRBV9	.
CASSTGGPDEKLFF	TGTGCCAGCAGCACCGGAGGACCGGATGAAAAACTGTTTTTT	TRBJ1-4	.	TRBV7-7	.
CASSLEGISEQYF	TGTGCCAGCAGCTTGGAGGGAATCTCCGAGCAGTACTTC	TRBJ2-7	.	TRBV13	many
CASAEVAGSNTGELFF	TGTGCCAGTGCAGAGGTAGCGGGATCGAACACCGGGGAGCTGTTTTTT	TRBJ2-2	TRBD2	TRBV6-4	.
CASSVPRLADTGELFF	TGTGCCAGCAGCGTACCGCGTCTAGCGGACACCGGGGAGCTGTTTTTT	TRBJ2-2	TRBD2	TRBV9	.
CASSLSLAGEEQYF	TGTGCCAGCAGCTTGTCACTAGCGGGGGAGGAGCAGTACTTC	TRBJ2-7	TRBD2	TRBV7-9	.
CASSLTGSIGTDTQYF	TGTGCCAGCAGCTTGACAGGGAGTATTGGCACAGATACGCAGTATTTT	TRBJ2-3	.	TRBV5-6	many
CASSEGTGAYEQYF	TGTGCCAGCAGTGAGGGGACAGGAGCTTACGAGCAGTACTTC	TRBJ2-7	TRBD1	TRBV11-2	few
CASSDTSGGSYNEQFF	TGTGCCAGCAGTGACACTAGCGGGGGTTCCTACAATGAGCAGTTCTTC	TRBJ2-1	TRBD2	TRBV27	.